The clone carrying this T cell receptor (beta chain) was counted between two and nine times. The antigen is unknown. An input of roughly 0.5 to 1 ug of RNA was subjected to reverse transcription using random hexamers. The amplification used immunoSEQ multiplex PCR on TCR beta CDR3; it spanned 54 Vbeta and 13 Jbeta. From the immunoSEQ multiplex PCR reads, TCRdb called clonotypes with MiXCR, one entry per CDR3 protein. The profile shows around 270,000 distinct CDR3 sequences, approximately 85% of them singletons. The germline gives CDR1 SGHVS, CDR2 FQNEAQ. Trimming removed 5 bases at V and 4 bases at J, with 11 bases between. CDR3 length: 13 residues. The data derive from a study of CD8 T cells in Susac syndrome. Study-wide findings and caveats: The study conceded that its TCR sequencing and HLA analysis involved relatively few individuals.

The rearrangement uses TRBV7-8 and TRBJ1-2; TRBD1 might be the D (6 bases). The TCR was taken from a human donor with multiple sclerosis. The sequenced sample consisted of CD8+ T cells from PBMCs. The CDR3 DNA is TGTGCCAGCAGCCCACTGGGGGCCTATGGCTACACCTTC. Its translation: CASSPLGAYGYTF.